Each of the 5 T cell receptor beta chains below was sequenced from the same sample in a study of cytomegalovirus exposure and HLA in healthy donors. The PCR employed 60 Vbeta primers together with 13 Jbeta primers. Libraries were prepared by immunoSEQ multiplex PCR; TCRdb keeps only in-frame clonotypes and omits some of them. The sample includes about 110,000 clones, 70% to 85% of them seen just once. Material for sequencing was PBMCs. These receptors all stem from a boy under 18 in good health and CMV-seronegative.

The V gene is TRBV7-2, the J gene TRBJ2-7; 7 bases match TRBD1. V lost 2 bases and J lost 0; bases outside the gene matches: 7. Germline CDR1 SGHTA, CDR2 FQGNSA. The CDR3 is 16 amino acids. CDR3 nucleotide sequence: TGTGCCAGCAGCTTATCGTTCGGACAGGCCTCCTACGAGCAGTACTTC. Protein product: CASSLSFGQASYEQYF.

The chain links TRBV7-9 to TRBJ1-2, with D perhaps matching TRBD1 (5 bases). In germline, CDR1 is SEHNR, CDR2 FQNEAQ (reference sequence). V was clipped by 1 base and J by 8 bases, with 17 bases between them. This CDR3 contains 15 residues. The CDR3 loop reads CASSLGASGTQGYTF. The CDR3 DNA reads TGTGCCAGCAGCTTAGGAGCCTCCGGGACTCAAGGCTACACCTTC.

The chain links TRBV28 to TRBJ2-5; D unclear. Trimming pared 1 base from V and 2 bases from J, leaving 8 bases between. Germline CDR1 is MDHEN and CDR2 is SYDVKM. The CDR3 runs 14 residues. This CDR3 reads CASSLFDGQETQYF. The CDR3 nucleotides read TGTGCCAGCAGTTTATTCGACGGGCAAGAGACCCAGTACTTC. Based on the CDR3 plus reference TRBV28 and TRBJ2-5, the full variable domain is DVKVTQSSRYLVKRTGEKVFLECVQDMDHENMFWYRQDPGLGLRLIYFSYDVKMKEKGDIPEGYSVSREKKERFSLILESASTNQTSMYLCASSLFDGQETQYFGPGTRLLVL.

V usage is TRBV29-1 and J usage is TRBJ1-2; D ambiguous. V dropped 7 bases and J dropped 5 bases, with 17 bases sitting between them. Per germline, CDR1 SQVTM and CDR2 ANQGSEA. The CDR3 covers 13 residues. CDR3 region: CSDLDGVSYGYTF. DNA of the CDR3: TGCAGCGACTTGGACGGGGTTAGTTATGGCTACACCTTC.

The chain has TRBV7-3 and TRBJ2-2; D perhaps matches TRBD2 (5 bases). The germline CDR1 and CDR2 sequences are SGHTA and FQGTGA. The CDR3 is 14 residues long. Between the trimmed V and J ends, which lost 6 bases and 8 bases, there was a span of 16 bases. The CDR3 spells CASRMTTSVGELFF. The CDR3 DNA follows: TGTGCCAGCAGGATGACTACCTCCGTTGGGGAGCTGTTTTTT.